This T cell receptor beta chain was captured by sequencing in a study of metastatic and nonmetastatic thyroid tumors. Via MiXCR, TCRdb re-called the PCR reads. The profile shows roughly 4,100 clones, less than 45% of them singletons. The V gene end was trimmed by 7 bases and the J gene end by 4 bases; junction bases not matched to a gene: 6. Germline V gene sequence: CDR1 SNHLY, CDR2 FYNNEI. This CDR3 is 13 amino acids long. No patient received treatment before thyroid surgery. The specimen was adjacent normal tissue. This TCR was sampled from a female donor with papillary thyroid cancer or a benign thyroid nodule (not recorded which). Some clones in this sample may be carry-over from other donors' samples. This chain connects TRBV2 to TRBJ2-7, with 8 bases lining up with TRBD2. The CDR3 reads CASMGLAGYEQYF. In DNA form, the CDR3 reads TGTGCCAGCATGGGGCTAGCGGGTTACGAGCAGTACTTC.